What follows is one T cell receptor beta chain and its context. Its antigen remains unknown. In germline, CDR1 is SGHTA, CDR2 FQGTGA. V lost 2 bases, J lost 1 base, and 6 bases stayed unmatched. This CDR3 spans 16 amino acids. Via MiXCR, TCRdb re-called the 5' RACE reads, giving one row per CDR3 protein. The sample has approximately 260,000 distinct CDR3 sequences, roughly 17% seen once. This sample was included in a study of T-cell memory formation after mild COVID-19. The overall study: Clusters were largely donor specific.

The study, taken as a whole, reports: Cross-reactive memory appears to have joined, as suggested by some responding clones showing up in pre-infection memory. Contracting CD4+ clones lay largely in CM and EM, with CD8+ ones residing in EMRA.

The chain has TRBV7-3 and TRBJ2-3, with 7 positions matching TRBD2. The source material was PBMCs or a T cell subset sorted from them (not recorded which). The sequence was collected from a man aged 18 to 30 who had mild COVID-19 (a few samples of this study predate the infection). Cell type and time point are not known. The CDR3: CASSLYPSGGTDTQYF. Here the CDR3 DNA reads TGTGCCAGCAGCTTATACCCTAGCGGCGGCACAGATACGCAGTATTTT.